The 25 T cell receptor beta chains presented below share a single source sample, sequenced in a study of graft-versus-host responses after intestinal transplantation. Here immunoSEQ multiplex PCR was the method, and the copy in TCRdb shows in-frame clones only, minus some. The sample holds some 27,000 clones, over 90% seen once. The input for sequencing was PBMCs, taken 18 days after transplant. The receptors come from a human patient who received an intestinal transplant, so some T cells may come from the graft donor.

The chain couples TRBV7-7 to TRBJ1-4; D may be TRBD1 (5 bases). This CDR3 contains 15 residues. Trimming removed 5 bases from V and 8 bases from J, with 18 bases in between. Germline assignment: CDR1 SSHAT and CDR2 FNYEAQ (reference sequence). The CDR3 loop is CASSPGLSVGEKLFF. In DNA form, the CDR3 reads TGTGCCAGCAGCCCGGGACTCTCGGTAGGAGAAAAACTGTTTTTT.

This chain joins TRBV7-9 and TRBJ2-7; D perhaps matches TRBD1 (6 bases). The CDR3 sequence is 12 residues long. V lost 6 bases and J 3 bases, leaving 9 bases between the germline ends. In germline, CDR1 is SEHNR, CDR2 FQNEAQ (reference sequence). CDR3 in amino acids: CASSEGGYEQYF. As DNA, the CDR3 is TGTGCCAGCAGTGAAGGGGGCTACGAGCAGTACTTC.

The chain employs TRBV6-1 and TRBJ1-6, with TRBD1 identical over 8 bases. Germline CDR1 MNHNS, CDR2 SASEGT. J gave up 11 bases and V 6 bases, and 12 bases lay outside the gene matches. CDR3 length equals 15 residues. CDR3 sequence: CASSEFDRGPPPLHF. Written as DNA, the CDR3 is TGTGCCAGCAGCGAGTTTGACAGGGGCCCTCCACCCCTCCACTTT.

The V call is TRBV29-1, the J call TRBJ1-1; maybe TRBD1 (5 bases). The germline V gene has CDR1 SQVTM and CDR2 ANQGSEA. V lost 7 bases and J lost 2, with 11 bases in between. This CDR3 is built from 12 residues. CDR3 nucleotides: TGCAGCGCAGTTGGGGGAAACACTGAAGCTTTCTTT. Translated, it gives CSAVGGNTEAFF.

This chain links TRBV5-1 with TRBJ2-7; 8 nucleotides match TRBD2. The last part of the DNA fits TRBJ2-5 better; the J call may be wrong. Germline V gene lookup returns CDR1 SGHRS and CDR2 YFSETQ. CDR3 length: 15 residues. CDR3 residues: CASSLDGGVQETQYF. The DNA for the CDR3 is TGCGCCAGCAGCTTGGACGGGGGGGTACAAGAGACCCAGTACTTC.

The J gene is TRBJ1-3, the V gene TRBV18; a weak D match, TRBD1 (6 bases). The CDR3 length is 15 residues. V lost 4 bases and J lost 0, with 10 bases in between. Germline V CDR1 and CDR2: KGHSH, LQKENI. For the CDR3, the DNA is TGTGCCAGCTCACTGGGGGCTAACTCTGGAAACACCATATATTTT. The encoded protein is CASSLGANSGNTIYF.

The chain joins TRBV6-5 to TRBJ1-5; weak D call: TRBD1 (5 bases). V was pared by 5 bases and J by 15 bases, with 17 bases between. The CDR3 length is 12 residues. Germline assignment: CDR1 MNHEY and CDR2 SVGAGI. The CDR3 region has the DNA TGTGCCAGCAGTCAGCAAGCGGGGCCCACGCATTTT. It translates to CASSQQAGPTHF.

CDR3 residues: CASSPSPLYGYTF. CDR3 DNA: TGTGCCAGCAGCCCGAGCCCTCTGTATGGCTACACCTTC. This rearrangement joins TRBV6-1 to TRBJ1-2; D gene ambiguous. Per germline, CDR1 MNHNS and CDR2 SASEGT. This CDR3 spans 13 amino acids. V lost 6 bases to trimming and J lost 5 bases, with 13 bases between them.

This chain joins TRBV30 and TRBJ2-1, with 15 bases lining up with TRBD2. The junction had 0 bases not matched to a gene; V was cut back by 3 bases and J by 6 bases. This CDR3 is 14 amino acids long. CDR1 GTSNPN and CDR2 SVGIG come from the germline V gene (reference sequence). CDR3 sequence (DNA): TGTGCCTGGAGGGGACTAGCGGGGGGCAATGAGCAGTTCTTC. Translation gives CAWRGLAGGNEQFF.

Details on this clone: Relative to the germline gene, one junction end is altered; a read error may explain this. J is TRBJ2-1 and V is TRBV5-1; D is unresolved. Per the germline V gene, CDR1 is SGHRS and CDR2 is YFSETQ. This CDR3 is built from 14 residues. CDR3 in amino acids: CASSLPLSRNEQFF. Written as DNA, the CDR3 is TGCGCCAGTAGCTTGCCCCTCAGTAGGAATGAGCAGTTCTTC.

The genes are TRBV7-9 and TRBJ1-1; D might be TRBD1 (5 bases). The CDR3 is 12 amino acids. The germline gives CDR1 SEHNR, CDR2 FQNEAQ (reference sequence). Trimming left V 3 bases short and J 7 bases short, with 9 bases between. CDR3 bases: TGTGCCAGCAGCTTGGTTGGGGGTGAAGCTTTCTTT. It is translated as CASSLVGGEAFF.

The chain uses TRBV14 and TRBJ2-1, with D unclear. Per germline, CDR1 SGHDN and CDR2 FVKESK. The length of the CDR3 is 12 residues. V gave up 8 bases and J gave up 9 bases, with 14 bases separating them. The CDR3 DNA reads TGTGCCAGCCAACATGTTTGGGGTGAGCAGTTCTTC. Amino acid sequence: CASQHVWGEQFF.

V gene TRBV5-1 combines with J gene TRBJ2-5, with 9 positions matching TRBD2. The length of the CDR3 is 16 residues. Germline loops: CDR1 SGHRS, CDR2 YFSETQ. Losses at the gene ends were 0 bases for V and 5 bases for J; bases not matched to a gene: 8. As DNA, the CDR3 is TGCGCCAGCAGCTTGGTCCTGCGGGGGGGCCTCGAGACCCAGTACTTC. Translated, it gives CASSLVLRGGLETQYF. The whole variable domain, remainder taken from reference TRBV5-1 and TRBJ2-5, is KAGVTQTPRYLIKTRGQQVTLSCSPISGHRSVSWYQQTPGQGLQFLFEYFSETQRNKGNFPGRFSGRQFSNSRSEMNVSTLELGDSALYLCASSLVLRGGLETQYFGPGTRLLVL.

The chain links TRBV14 to TRBJ1-6; 7 bases agree with TRBD1. Trimming removed 4 bases from V and 10 bases from J; junction bases left unmatched: 4. Germline V lookup: CDR1 SGHDN, CDR2 FVKESK. The CDR3 runs 13 residues. The CDR3 DNA reads as TGTGCCAGCAGCCCAGGGGGTTACTCACCCCTCCACTTT. Its translation is CASSPGGYSPLHF.

The rearrangement joins TRBV6-5 to TRBJ2-3, with TRBD2 matching 8 bases. This CDR3 spans 15 amino acids. V trimming: 5 bases; J trimming: 0 bases; junction bases outside the gene matches: 4. Germline CDR1 reads MNHEY; CDR2 reads SVGAGI. The CDR3 region has the DNA TGTGCCAGCAGTCGCAGCGGGGGAAGCACAGATACGCAGTATTTT. Protein product: CASSRSGGSTDTQYF.

This chain joins TRBV9 and TRBJ2-7; 8 bases agree with TRBD2. In germline, CDR1 is SGDLS, CDR2 YYNGEE. This CDR3 has 14 amino acids. J lost 3 bases, V lost 2 bases, and 4 bases had no gene match. The DNA for the CDR3 is TGTGCCAGCAGCGTTAGCGGGGCCAACTACGAGCAGTACTTC. This translates into CASSVSGANYEQYF.

The chain couples TRBV9 to TRBJ1-2; unclear D gene. The CDR3 spans 13 residues. V dropped 0 bases and J dropped 1 base, with 4 bases sitting between them. CDR1 and CDR2 (germline): SGDLS, YYNGEE. Here the CDR3 DNA reads TGTGCCAGCAGCGTAGACATTAACTATGGCTACACCTTC. Translation gives CASSVDINYGYTF.

The V and J genes are TRBV7-4 and TRBJ2-1; D may be TRBD2 (5 bases). V was cut by 5 bases and J by 6 bases, with 26 bases left in between. This CDR3 region has 18 residues. Germline CDR1 is SGHVT and CDR2 is SQSDAQ. The CDR3 nucleotides read TGTGCCAGCAGCCACCCACCCTCCCCCCCTACTAGTATCAATGAGCAGTTCTTC. It codes for CASSHPPSPPTSINEQFF.

The DNA for the CDR3 is TGTGCCAGCAGCCGTATAGCGGCCTCCACAGATACGCAGTATTTT. It yields the protein CASSRIAASTDTQYF. This chain joins TRBV14 and TRBJ2-3, with D perhaps matching TRBD2 (6 bases). This CDR3 is 15 amino acids long. Germline CDR1 reads SGHDN; CDR2 reads FVKESK. Trimming left V 4 bases short and J 2 bases short, with 13 bases between.

The chain joins TRBV15 to TRBJ1-5; D is uncertain. The CDR3 loop spans 14 amino acids. In germline, CDR1 is LNHNV, CDR2 YYDKDF (reference sequence). V shed 4 bases and J shed 0 bases, with 7 bases lying between them. The CDR3 DNA sequence: TGTGCCACCAGCATGCAGTATAGCAATCAGCCCCAGCATTTT. Translated: CATSMQYSNQPQHF.

The rearrangement links TRBV19 to TRBJ2-1, with D tentatively TRBD1 (5 bases). With 4 bases removed from V and 7 bases from J, the gap between germline ends came to 11 bases. The CDR3 sequence is 13 residues long. Germline loops: CDR1 LNHDA, CDR2 SQIVND (reference sequence). For the CDR3, the DNA is TGTGCCAGTAGTACCTACCAGGGAAATGAGCAGTTCTTC. Amino acids: CASSTYQGNEQFF.

This clone was detected once. The V call is TRBV7-6, the J call TRBJ2-1; 9 bases match TRBD2. The germline gives CDR1 SGHVS, CDR2 FNYEAQ. Trimming cost V 5 bases and J 2 bases; bases outside gene matches: 7. CDR3 size: 16 residues. The CDR3 loop reads CASSPLAGNAYNEQFF. The CDR3 region has the DNA TGTGCCAGCAGCCCTCTAGCGGGGAACGCCTACAATGAGCAGTTCTTC. The full variable domain, rest sourced from reference TRBV7-6 and TRBJ2-1, is GAGVSQSPRYKVTKRGQDVALRCDPISGHVSLYWYRQALGQGPEFLTYFNYEAQQDKSGLPNDRFSAERPEGSISTLTIQRTEQRDSAMYRCASSPLAGNAYNEQFFGPGTRLTVL.

This chain joins TRBV6-1 and TRBJ2-3; D not resolved. The CDR3 covers 12 residues. In germline, CDR1 is MNHNS, CDR2 SASEGT. Trimming took off 3 bases at V and 3 bases at J, with 4 bases between the two ends. CDR3 region: CASSDRTDTQYF. CDR3 in DNA: TGTGCCAGCAGTGACAGAACAGATACGCAGTATTTT.

This clone occurred a few times. The genes are TRBV7-9 and TRBJ2-7; D perhaps matches TRBD1 (5 bases). Trimming shortened V by 1 base and J by 4 bases, and 14 bases separated the two germline ends. The CDR3 runs to 15 residues. Looked up from germline, CDR1 is SEHNR and CDR2 is FQNEAQ (reference sequence). CDR3 sequence: CASSLGQGQGYEQYF. CDR3 DNA: TGTGCCAGCAGCTTAGGGCAGGGTCAAGGATACGAGCAGTACTTC.

The V and J genes are TRBV27 and TRBJ2-7; 8 bases line up with TRBD1. Trimming at V came to 6 bases and at J to 6 bases, leaving 10 bases not matched to a gene. This CDR3 has 14 amino acids. CDR1 and CDR2 from the germline V gene are MNHEY and SMNVEV (reference sequence). The DNA of the CDR3 is TGTGCCAGCAGCCAAGGGACAGGCCCCTTCGAGCAGTACTTC. It encodes CASSQGTGPFEQYF.